This is a list of T cell receptor beta chains from one sample in a study of immune evolution from preneoplasia to lung adenocarcinoma. Profiling relied on immunoSEQ multiplex PCR, and the TCRdb table lists in-frame clones only, not all of them. The profile covers several thousand clones, with 76% appearing a single time and more than 9% taken by the ten largest. Specimen: FFPE minimally invasive lung adenocarcinoma tissue. All receptors derive from a person aged 65 to 79 with lung adenocarcinoma. CDR3s include the opening cysteine and the closing phenylalanine or tryptophan. The D gene is left open where the match is weak.

j_gene	v_gene	d_gene	len	CDR3aa
TRBJ1-2	TRBV27	-	13	CASSLTRTDGYTF
TRBJ1-2	TRBV7-9	TRBD1	13	CASSLMGQASSTF
TRBJ2-6	TRBV30	TRBD1	16	CAWNLGQGAGANVLTF
TRBJ1-2	TRBV7-2	-	14	CASTASGAGDGYTF
TRBJ1-1	TRBV11-2	-	14	CASSLARSYTEAFF
TRBJ2-5	TRBV29-1	-	13	CSVEARAQETQYF
TRBJ1-5	TRBV28	TRBD1	11	CASSFRGSQHF
TRBJ2-1	TRBV6-5	TRBD1	15	CASSPDRMLRNEQFF
TRBJ1-1	TRBV29-1	TRBD1	15	CSAVGQGGLWAEAFF
TRBJ2-2	TRBV5-1	TRBD1	16	CASSTPGTGSTGELFF
TRBJ1-1	TRBV7-3	-	13	CASSLLAHTEAFF
TRBJ2-7	TRBV18	-	14	CASSPPGIHYEQYF
TRBJ2-3	TRBV29-1	TRBD1	12	CSVVGTEDTQYF
TRBJ2-7	TRBV9	TRBD2	18	CASSQSRPGGGIPYEQYF
TRBJ2-5	TRBV5-1	TRBD1	15	CASSLEGAGGETQYF
TRBJ1-2	TRBV6-5	-	13	CASSSPGAHGYTF
TRBJ2-7	TRBV6-1	-	13	CASSETQDYEQYF
TRBJ2-7	TRBV7-2	TRBD1	14	CASSLAGAGGEQYF
-	TRBV11-3	-	17	CASSTNQGRVSAGELFF
TRBJ2-2	TRBV7-3	-	15	CASSPSGTNTGELFF
TRBJ2-2	TRBV18	-	16	CASSPRYEPNTGELFF
TRBJ2-1	TRBV21-1	-	16	CVSSSTGLAGENEQFF
TRBJ2-1	TRBV11-3	-	13	CASSLETRTEQFF
TRBJ2-3	TRBV27	-	16	CASSFGTWSSTDTQYF
TRBJ2-7	TRBV19	TRBD2	17	CASSLTGLAETSYEQYF
TRBJ2-7	TRBV19	TRBD2	14	CASRSSGRINEQYF
TRBJ1-1	TRBV6-5	TRBD1	14	CASSRKGARAEAFF
TRBJ2-7	TRBV2	-	12	CASSERTYEQYF